These 16 T cell receptor beta chains were sequenced from one sample in a study of T cells in Graves' hyperthyroidism and ophthalmopathy. RNA transcripts provided the source from which TCR beta CDR3 regions were amplified. TCR CDR3 regions were first amplified by RT-PCR with HTBI primers. TCRdb itself ran the multiplex PCR reads through MiXCR, one entry per CDR3 protein. The sample yields some 440,000 distinct CDR3 sequences, about 15% seen once. The sample comprised blood. Every receptor here comes from a woman younger than 35 with Graves' hyperthyroidism.

At least ten counts were recorded for this clonotype. CDR3 bases: TGTGCCAGCAGCTTGGAGGTTGGGGCCAACGTCCTGACTTTC. This translates into CASSLEVGANVLTF. This chain connects TRBV5-6 to TRBJ2-6; D remains ambiguous. The CDR3 sequence is 14 residues long. V dropped 0 bases and J dropped 3 bases, with 4 bases sitting between them. CDR1 and CDR2 from the germline V gene are SGHDT and YYEEEE.

This clonotype was observed at least ten times. The chain combines TRBV2 with TRBJ2-7, with TRBD1 matching over 8 bases. This CDR3 comprises 14 residues. V shed 4 bases and J 3 bases; nucleotides not matched to a gene: 5. The V gene's germline CDR1 is SNHLY and CDR2 FYNNEI. This CDR3 is CASSAQGAHYEQYF. DNA for the CDR3: TGTGCCAGCAGTGCCCAGGGGGCCCACTACGAGCAGTACTTC.

There are many counts of this clonotype. The chain uses TRBV5-6 and TRBJ1-1, with D hard to call. This CDR3 contains 15 residues. Trimming cost V 4 bases and J 1 base, with 14 bases left between them. Germline values: CDR1 SGHDT, CDR2 YYEEEE. This CDR3 is CASSLMAGGNTEAFF. The CDR3 DNA reads TGTGCCAGCAGCCTAATGGCAGGTGGGAACACTGAAGCTTTCTTT.

This clonotype was observed at least ten times. The V call is TRBV2, the J call TRBJ2-7; TRBD2 agrees at 8 bases. From germline, CDR1 is SNHLY and CDR2 FYNNEI. The CDR3 has 14 residues. The J segment lost 3 bases and the V segment lost 6 bases, leaving 7 bases of the junction unmatched. The CDR3 DNA reads TGTGCCAGCAGGGTAGCGGGATGGGACTACGAGCAGTACTTC. It yields the protein CASRVAGWDYEQYF.

This clonotype was found many times. The rearrangement links TRBV11-2 to TRBJ2-1; either TRBD1 or TRBD2 may supply D (7 bases each). From germline, CDR1 is SGHAT and CDR2 FQNNGV. V was trimmed by 4 bases and J by 9 bases, leaving 25 bases between them. This CDR3 comprises 17 residues. In nucleotides, the CDR3 is TGTGCCAGCAGCTATAAGATGTGGGAGGGGGCCGGTAGTGAGCAGTTCTTC. Its protein is CASSYKMWEGAGSEQFF.

This clonotype was found many times. The genes are TRBV11-3 and TRBJ2-1, with a tentative D call TRBD2 (6 bases). This CDR3 has 15 amino acids. Trimming left V 1 base short and J 4 bases short, with 11 bases between. Per germline, CDR1 SGHNT and CDR2 YENEEA. CDR3 sequence: CASSLASGPYNEQFF. The CDR3 nucleotides read TGTGCCAGCAGCTTAGCCAGCGGGCCGTACAATGAGCAGTTCTTC.

The table lists this clonotype with a few counts. CDR3 residues: CSVGTAGANVLTF. The DNA of the CDR3 is TGCAGCGTAGGGACGGCTGGGGCCAACGTCCTGACTTTC. V is TRBV29-1 and J is TRBJ2-6, with D possibly being TRBD1 or TRBD2 (5 bases each). This CDR3 region has 13 residues. V lost 6 bases, J lost 2 bases, and 8 bases lay in between. In germline, CDR1 is SQVTM, CDR2 ANQGSEA.

This rearrangement joins TRBV4-2 to TRBJ2-4, with D possibly TRBD2 on 6 matching bases. Trimming took 2 bases from V and 6 from J, leaving 11 bases between them. In germline, CDR1 is LGHNA, CDR2 YNFKEQ. The CDR3 totals 14 residues. This chain's CDR3 is CASSQRGATNIQYF. CDR3 sequence (DNA): TGTGCCAGCAGCCAACGCGGGGCTACAAACATTCAGTACTTC.

This clonotype was counted ten times or more. V is TRBV2 and J is TRBJ1-2; no clear D. The CDR3 is 13 amino acids. V lost 5 bases and J 4 bases, leaving 11 bases between the germline ends. Germline V gene data show CDR1 as SNHLY and CDR2 as FYNNEI. CDR3 residues: CASSPPASYGYTF. The CDR3 DNA follows: TGTGCCAGCAGTCCTCCAGCGAGCTATGGCTACACCTTC.

This clonotype was seen more than once but under ten times. The J gene is TRBJ2-7, the V gene TRBV5-5; TRBD2 matches 9 bases. CDR1 and CDR2 (germline): SGHKS, YYEKEE (reference sequence). The CDR3 has 13 residues. Unmatched junction bases numbered 4, after V lost 5 bases and J lost 4 bases. CDR3 in amino acids: CASSRLAGYEQYF. The CDR3 nucleotides are TGTGCCAGCAGTAGGCTAGCGGGATACGAGCAGTACTTC.

A word on this clonotype: Possible read error: a much larger clone is one base away. The conserved closing phenylalanine or tryptophan is absent in this CDR3, likely reflecting a read error. The chain employs TRBV2 and TRBJ1-4; D ambiguous. V lost 2 bases to trimming and J lost 6 bases, with 13 bases between them. Germline CDR1 and CDR2: SNHLY and FYNNEI. The CDR3 consists of 15 residues. CDR3 nucleotide sequence: TGTGCCAGCAGTGAACCGGGGTCCCGGGATGAAAAACTGTTTTGT. Translation gives CASSEPGSRDEKLFC.

This clonotype was seen ten or more times. The J gene is TRBJ1-5, the V gene TRBV12-3 or TRBV12-4, with 7 bases aligning to TRBD1. CDR3 length: 14 amino acids. V lost 5 bases to trimming and J lost 4 bases; unmatched junction nucleotides: 5. In nucleotides, the CDR3 is TGTGCCAGCAGTAAGGACAGGCTAAATCAGCCCCAGCATTTT. Translating it yields CASSKDRLNQPQHF.

This clonotype occurred many times. The rearrangement joins TRBV3-1 to TRBJ1-2, with TRBD1 matching 9 bases. V trimming: 4 bases; J trimming: 4 bases; junction bases outside the gene matches: 4. CDR1 and CDR2 from the germline V gene are LGHDT and YNNKEL (reference sequence). This CDR3 comprises 14 residues. In DNA form, the CDR3 reads TGTGCCAGCAGCCCGCGACAGGGGGGCTATGGCTACACCTTC. Its protein is CASSPRQGGYGYTF.

Concerning this clonotype itself: A much bigger clone sits one base away, suggesting this may be a read error. The CDR3 carries no conserved terminal phenylalanine or tryptophan, so it likely arises from a read error. The genes are TRBV5-5 and TRBJ2-1, with 8 bases identical to TRBD2. After removal of 1 base from V and 5 bases from J, the junction contained 14 bases not matched to a gene. Germline assignment: CDR1 SGHKS and CDR2 YYEKEE (reference sequence). The CDR3 consists of 18 residues. This chain's CDR3 is CASSLRDQAGVGDNEQFC. DNA for the CDR3: TGTGCCAGCAGCTTGCGGGATCAAGCGGGGGTCGGGGACAATGAGCAGTTCTGC.

The rearrangement joins TRBV6-5 to TRBJ2-6; 8 bases are a match to TRBD1. From germline, CDR1 is MNHEY and CDR2 SVGAGI. Trimming at V came to 2 bases and at J to 3 bases, leaving 12 bases not matched to a gene. CDR3 length: 19 residues. The CDR3 here is CASSYGQGAPLSGANVLTF. CDR3 sequence (DNA): TGTGCCAGCAGTTACGGGCAGGGGGCGCCTTTGAGTGGGGCCAACGTCCTGACTTTC.

The rearrangement joins TRBV9 to TRBJ1-4; D not resolved. V dropped 2 bases and J dropped 8 bases, with 16 bases sitting between them. Per germline, CDR1 SGDLS and CDR2 YYNGEE. CDR3 size: 15 residues. CDR3 loop: CASSVEASRREKLFF. Written as DNA, the CDR3 is TGTGCCAGCAGCGTTGAGGCCTCGCGGAGGGAAAAACTGTTTTTT.